This is a list of T cell receptor beta chains from one sample in a study of STAT5B mutations in CD4+ large granular lymphocyte leukemia. The table came from immunoSEQ multiplex PCR; TCRdb's copy has only in-frame clones and leaves some out. The data show just under 20,000 clones, about 88% seen once. The sequenced material came from CD4+ T cells from blood buffy coats. These receptor sequences come from a human donor in good health. Both conserved end residues are part of each CDR3. Fields, in order: clone size, V gene, J gene, D gene, CDR3 protein, CDR3 DNA. A D gene is named only where the DNA matches it firmly. Clone size is stated in some rows and not others, as once, few, many or a class when expanded.

clone size: -
V gene: TRBV6-5
J gene: TRBJ2-7
D gene: -
CDR3 protein: CATGAGFPEQYF
CDR3 DNA: TGTGCCACCGGGGCAGGTTTCCCCGAGCAGTACTTC

clone size: few
V gene: TRBV10-1
J gene: TRBJ1-4
D gene: -
CDR3 protein: CASSEQRGLGNEKLFF
CDR3 DNA: TGCGCCAGCAGTGAACAGCGGGGGCTTGGTAATGAAAAACTGTTTTTT

clone size: -
V gene: TRBV11-3
J gene: TRBJ2-1
D gene: -
CDR3 protein: CASSLDQADNEQFF
CDR3 DNA: TGTGCCAGCAGCTTAGATCAAGCCGACAATGAGCAGTTCTTC

clone size: -
V gene: TRBV29-1
J gene: TRBJ2-1
D gene: -
CDR3 protein: CSVGGVGEQFF
CDR3 DNA: TGCAGCGTCGGAGGAGTGGGTGAGCAGTTCTTC

clone size: -
V gene: TRBV7-9
J gene: TRBJ2-4
D gene: TRBD2
CDR3 protein: CASSPGTSGIQYF
CDR3 DNA: TGTGCCAGCAGCCCCGGGACTAGCGGCATTCAGTACTTC

clone size: -
V gene: TRBV30
J gene: TRBJ2-1
D gene: -
CDR3 protein: CAWSVGRNNEQFF
CDR3 DNA: TGTGCCTGGAGTGTAGGGAGAAACAATGAGCAGTTCTTC

clone size: few
V gene: TRBV9
J gene: TRBJ1-5
D gene: TRBD1
CDR3 protein: CASSSTGGAGQPQHF
CDR3 DNA: TGTGCCAGCAGCTCGACAGGGGGCGCCGGTCAGCCCCAGCATTTT

clone size: -
V gene: TRBV28
J gene: TRBJ2-1
D gene: TRBD2
CDR3 protein: CASSSMRLAVYEQFF
CDR3 DNA: TGTGCCAGCAGTTCTATGAGACTAGCGGTTTATGAGCAGTTCTTC

clone size: once
V gene: TRBV15
J gene: TRBJ2-1
D gene: TRBD2
CDR3 protein: CATSRELAASYNEQFF
CDR3 DNA: TGTGCCACCAGCAGGGAACTAGCGGCCTCCTACAATGAGCAGTTCTTC

clone size: -
V gene: TRBV4-1
J gene: TRBJ2-5
D gene: TRBD2
CDR3 protein: CASSQDLSGRWQETQYF
CDR3 DNA: TGCGCCAGCAGCCAAGATCTTAGCGGGAGATGGCAAGAGACCCAGTACTTC

clone size: -
V gene: TRBV4-1
J gene: TRBJ2-6
D gene: TRBD1
CDR3 protein: CASSPNRGPPSGANVLTF
CDR3 DNA: TGCGCCAGCAGCCCAAACAGGGGCCCACCCTCTGGGGCCAACGTCCTGACTTTC

clone size: -
V gene: TRBV11-1
J gene: TRBJ2-6
D gene: -
CDR3 protein: CASSFRFSGANVLTF
CDR3 DNA: TGTGCCAGCAGCTTCCGATTCTCTGGGGCCAACGTCCTGACTTTC

clone size: -
V gene: TRBV11-2
J gene: TRBJ2-7
D gene: -
CDR3 protein: CASSSNQGSGYEQYF
CDR3 DNA: TGTGCCAGCAGCTCCAATCAGGGGTCCGGGTACGAGCAGTACTTC

clone size: -
V gene: TRBV4-1
J gene: TRBJ2-3
D gene: TRBD2
CDR3 protein: CASSQGLAGDTQYF
CDR3 DNA: TGCGCCAGCAGCCAAGGACTAGCGGGAGATACGCAGTATTTT

clone size: -
V gene: TRBV6-1
J gene: TRBJ2-1
D gene: -
CDR3 protein: CASSRERNEQFF
CDR3 DNA: TGTGCCAGCAGCAGGGAAAGGAATGAGCAGTTCTTC

clone size: few
V gene: TRBV7-9
J gene: TRBJ2-7
D gene: -
CDR3 protein: CASSLAPRAGEQYF
CDR3 DNA: TGTGCCAGCAGCTTAGCCCCGAGAGCGGGCGAGCAGTACTTC

clone size: once
V gene: TRBV19
J gene: TRBJ1-5
D gene: -
CDR3 protein: CASSSGGKSNQPQHF
CDR3 DNA: TGTGCCAGTAGTAGCGGGGGGAAGAGCAATCAGCCCCAGCATTTT

clone size: few
V gene: TRBV18
J gene: TRBJ2-1
D gene: -
CDR3 protein: CASSSSGVNNEQFF
CDR3 DNA: TGTGCCAGCTCCTCCTCTGGGGTCAACAATGAGCAGTTCTTC

clone size: few
V gene: TRBV2
J gene: TRBJ2-3
D gene: TRBD2
CDR3 protein: CASSVLAGVRDTQYF
CDR3 DNA: TGTGCCAGCAGTGTCCTGGCGGGGGTCCGAGATACGCAGTATTTT

clone size: -
V gene: TRBV7-9
J gene: TRBJ1-2
D gene: -
CDR3 protein: CASSLPDLIGYTF
CDR3 DNA: TGTGCCAGCAGCTTGCCGGACCTCATAGGCTACACCTTC

clone size: -
V gene: TRBV5-6
J gene: TRBJ1-3
D gene: -
CDR3 protein: CASSLKPSGNTIYF
CDR3 DNA: TGTGCCAGCAGCTTGAAGCCCTCTGGAAACACCATATATTTT

clone size: -
V gene: TRBV4-1
J gene: TRBJ1-1
D gene: -
CDR3 protein: CASSRREGTEAFF
CDR3 DNA: TGCGCCAGCAGCCGCCGCGAAGGTACTGAAGCTTTCTTT

clone size: -
V gene: TRBV5-5
J gene: TRBJ1-3
D gene: -
CDR3 protein: CASSLGQQHLYF
CDR3 DNA: TGTGCCAGCAGCCTTGGACAGCAACATTTATATTTT

clone size: -
V gene: TRBV18
J gene: TRBJ2-3
D gene: TRBD2
CDR3 protein: CASSPPGLASTDTQYF
CDR3 DNA: TGTGCCAGCTCACCACCGGGACTAGCTAGCACAGATACGCAGTATTTT

clone size: -
V gene: TRBV7-9
J gene: TRBJ1-3
D gene: -
CDR3 protein: CASSFQGLSGGNTIYF
CDR3 DNA: TGTGCCAGCAGCTTCCAGGGTTTATCGGGGGGAAACACCATATATTTT

clone size: -
V gene: TRBV18
J gene: TRBJ1-5
D gene: -
CDR3 protein: CASSPGGEPQHF
CDR3 DNA: TGTGCCAGCTCACCTGGGGGGGAGCCCCAGCATTTT

clone size: once
V gene: TRBV6-6
J gene: TRBJ1-5
D gene: -
CDR3 protein: CASSYSDQPQHF
CDR3 DNA: TGTGCCAGCAGTTACTCTGATCAGCCCCAGCATTTT

clone size: -
V gene: TRBV29-1
J gene: TRBJ1-2
D gene: -
CDR3 protein: CSVGSPGYGYTF
CDR3 DNA: TGCAGCGTTGGGTCTCCAGGGTATGGCTACACCTTC

clone size: -
V gene: TRBV29-1
J gene: TRBJ2-7
D gene: TRBD1
CDR3 protein: CSAGRDRGYEQYF
CDR3 DNA: TGCAGCGCTGGCCGGGACAGGGGCTACGAGCAGTACTTC

clone size: -
V gene: TRBV18
J gene: TRBJ2-3
D gene: -
CDR3 protein: CASSQVDTQYF
CDR3 DNA: TGTGCCAGCTCCCAAGTAGATACGCAGTATTTT

clone size: once
V gene: TRBV27
J gene: TRBJ1-1
D gene: -
CDR3 protein: CASSLTRSGLNTEAFF
CDR3 DNA: TGTGCCAGCAGTCTCACCCGGTCAGGCCTTAACACTGAAGCTTTCTTT

clone size: -
V gene: TRBV6-1
J gene: TRBJ1-2
D gene: TRBD1
CDR3 protein: CASSEADRVYGYGYTF
CDR3 DNA: TGTGCCAGCAGTGAAGCGGACAGGGTCTATGGCTATGGCTACACCTTC

clone size: -
V gene: TRBV6-1
J gene: TRBJ1-6
D gene: -
CDR3 protein: CASSEARELHF
CDR3 DNA: TGTGCCAGCAGTGAAGCGCGAGAACTCCACTTT

clone size: once
V gene: TRBV2
J gene: TRBJ2-7
D gene: -
CDR3 protein: CASSERTGAYEQYF
CDR3 DNA: TGTGCCAGCAGTGAGCGGACGGGGGCCTACGAGCAGTACTTC

clone size: -
V gene: TRBV19
J gene: TRBJ1-5
D gene: -
CDR3 protein: CASSITGLGQPQHF
CDR3 DNA: TGTGCCAGTAGTATAACAGGGTTAGGTCAGCCCCAGCATTTT

clone size: -
V gene: TRBV6-5
J gene: TRBJ2-1
D gene: -
CDR3 protein: CASSYETDPYNEQFF
CDR3 DNA: TGTGCCAGCAGTTACGAGACCGACCCCTACAATGAGCAGTTCTTC

clone size: -
V gene: TRBV27
J gene: TRBJ2-7
D gene: TRBD2
CDR3 protein: CASSSGLAGSEQYF
CDR3 DNA: TGTGCCAGCAGTTCGGGACTAGCGGGAAGCGAGCAGTACTTC

clone size: -
V gene: TRBV19
J gene: TRBJ1-5
D gene: TRBD1
CDR3 protein: CASSHRGGWDSNQPQHF
CDR3 DNA: TGTGCCAGTAGCCATAGAGGGGGCTGGGATAGCAATCAGCCCCAGCATTTT

clone size: -
V gene: TRBV30
J gene: TRBJ2-7
D gene: -
CDR3 protein: CAWSPRQETYEQYF
CDR3 DNA: TGTGCCTGGAGTCCACGACAGGAGACCTACGAGCAGTACTTC

clone size: -
V gene: TRBV4-2
J gene: TRBJ1-3
D gene: -
CDR3 protein: CASSQELGQLSGNTIYF
CDR3 DNA: TGTGCCAGCAGCCAAGAGTTGGGGCAACTCTCTGGAAACACCATATATTTT

clone size: -
V gene: TRBV7-2
J gene: TRBJ1-4
D gene: -
CDR3 protein: CASSPPSATNEKLFF
CDR3 DNA: TGTGCCAGCAGTCCACCCTCTGCAACTAATGAAAAACTGTTTTTT

clone size: -
V gene: TRBV6-6
J gene: TRBJ2-7
D gene: -
CDR3 protein: CASSYSRPGAAYEQYF
CDR3 DNA: TGTGCCAGCAGTTACTCGAGGCCAGGGGCAGCCTACGAGCAGTACTTC

clone size: -
V gene: TRBV20-1
J gene: TRBJ2-1
D gene: TRBD2
CDR3 protein: CSVVAGLQFF
CDR3 DNA: TGCAGTGTCGTAGCGGGCCTACAGTTCTTC

clone size: -
V gene: TRBV6-1
J gene: TRBJ1-1
D gene: -
CDR3 protein: CASSPGMGTEAFF
CDR3 DNA: TGTGCCAGCAGCCCAGGGATGGGCACTGAAGCTTTCTTT

clone size: -
V gene: TRBV6-1
J gene: TRBJ2-2
D gene: TRBD2
CDR3 protein: CASSEGASGYTGELFF
CDR3 DNA: TGTGCCAGCAGTGAAGGGGCTAGCGGGTACACCGGGGAGCTGTTTTTT

clone size: -
V gene: TRBV5-6
J gene: TRBJ2-2
D gene: TRBD2
CDR3 protein: CASSFLLAGDTGELFF
CDR3 DNA: TGTGCCAGCAGCTTTTTACTAGCGGGAGACACCGGGGAGCTGTTTTTT

clone size: few
V gene: TRBV10-1
J gene: TRBJ2-3
D gene: TRBD2
CDR3 protein: CASSESQREITDTQYF
CDR3 DNA: TGCGCCAGCAGTGAGTCGCAGCGGGAGATCACAGATACGCAGTATTTT